What follows is one TCR beta chain and its context. There is no known antigen for this receptor. Base-call qualities are not available, and no considerably larger clone is one nucleotide away. This specimen comes from a study of OX40 agonist ivuxolimab in advanced cancers. Context from the whole study: Ivuxolimab was a fully human IgG2 agonistic monoclonal antibody targeting the costimulatory receptor OX40 (CD134). Among the 52 dose-escalation patients, roughly 20 had hepatocellular carcinoma, 15 melanoma, 9 renal cell carcinoma and 9 head and neck cancer. The monotherapy dose-escalation portion (N ≈ 52 patients) of the phase I ivuxolimab trial is reported in the paper. Intravenous ivuxolimab was administered to patients every 2 weeks at six dose levels: 0.01, 0.1, 0.3, 1.5, 3 and 10 mg/kg. In the dose-escalation cohort, around four fifths of patients were male, and the mean age was approximately 60 years with a range of about 20 to 80. Peripheral TCRbeta sequencing was intended to test whether TCR sequence diversity was altered and clonal T-cell expansion was caused by ivuxolimab. Prior anti-PD-1, anti-PD-L1 or anti-CTLA-4 therapy was permitted, and about two fifths of dose-escalation patients had received checkpoint inhibitors. Partial responses occurred in three dose-escalation patients, of whom one had hepatocellular carcinoma and two had cutaneous melanoma. Overall results and qualifications from the work: At doses from 0.1 to 3.0 mg/kg, clonal expansion was seen in both CD4+ and CD8+ blood T cells between baseline and week 6. Low levels of normalized T-cell clonal expansion were also seen in some patients who did not respond. After ivuxolimab, expanded clones were on average more numerous among CD8+ T cells than among CD4+ T cells. In the 0.1-3.0 mg/kg groups, partial responders had among the lowest normalized peripheral clonal expansion, particularly in CD8+ T cells. Antigen specificity was not determined for the clonally expanded peripheral T cells.

The trial excluded patients who had a history of autoimmune disease or who were on systemic immunosuppression. Peripheral blood for TCR sequencing was drawn from every dose cohort at baseline, at cycle 4 day 1 and at cycle 7 day 1. The samples were drawn from a first-in-human, open-label, multicenter phase I dose-escalation trial of ivuxolimab. Adults with locally advanced or metastatic head and neck squamous cell, hepatocellular, melanoma or renal cell carcinoma were enrolled in the trial. CD4+ and CD8+ T cells were sorted separately from peripheral blood before TCR sequencing. Genomic DNA was isolated from the sorted cells so that the TCRbeta CDR3 region could be sequenced. The immunoSEQ Assay was used for sequencing of TCRbeta CDR3 regions. TCRdb retrieved this table from immuneACCESS and kept in-frame rearrangements only. Not all clones are present; in checked studies, unresolved V genes account for under half, and no reason is known for the remainder. This sample comprises 35,000 to 40,000 clones, approximately 79% of them detected only once. Roughly 1.8% of the sample is in the top ten clones.

The sequencing here drew on CD4+ or CD8+ T cells sorted from blood, taken in a trial of the OX40 agonist ivuxolimab. The receptor comes from an adult with an advanced solid tumor such as melanoma, head and neck, liver or kidney cancer.

The bases read TGTGCCAGCAGTATGGGGGGCCTCTACAATCAGCCCCAGCATTTT. The encoded protein is CASSMGGLYNQPQHF. Recombination joined TRBV28 with TRBJ1-5; tentative D gene TRBD1, with 6 bases matching. Including the terminal cysteine and phenylalanine, the CDR3 comprises 15 residues. Only the CDR3 part of the read is kept: 45 bases, read in frame from the first base. V lost 5 bases and J lost 3 bases; the stretch between them is 14 bases long. CDR1 and CDR2 are read off the germline V gene as MDHEN and SYDVKM.